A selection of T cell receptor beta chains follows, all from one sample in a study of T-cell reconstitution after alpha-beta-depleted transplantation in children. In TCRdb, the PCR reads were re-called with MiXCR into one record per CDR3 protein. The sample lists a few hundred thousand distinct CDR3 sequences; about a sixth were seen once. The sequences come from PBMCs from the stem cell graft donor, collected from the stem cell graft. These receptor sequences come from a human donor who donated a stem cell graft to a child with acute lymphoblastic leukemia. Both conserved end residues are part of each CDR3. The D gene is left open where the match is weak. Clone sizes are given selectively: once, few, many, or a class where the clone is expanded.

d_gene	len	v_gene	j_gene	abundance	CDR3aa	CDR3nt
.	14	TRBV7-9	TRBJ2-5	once	CASSPQGFQETQYF	TGTGCCAGCAGCCCGCAGGGGTTTCAAGAGACCCAGTACTTC
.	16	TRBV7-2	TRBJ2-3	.	CASSFGHLLPPDTQYF	TGTGCCAGCAGCTTTGGTCACCTATTACCGCCAGATACGCAGTATTTT
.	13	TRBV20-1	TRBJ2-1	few	CSASARSGGEQFF	TGCAGTGCTAGTGCTCGGTCCGGCGGAGAGCAGTTCTTC
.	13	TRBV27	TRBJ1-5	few	CASSRGRSGPQHF	TGTGCCAGCAGTAGAGGCAGGAGTGGGCCCCAGCATTTT
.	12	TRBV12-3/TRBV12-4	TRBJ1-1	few	CASSHDSTEAFF	TGTGCCAGCAGTCACGACAGTACGGAAGCTTTCTTT
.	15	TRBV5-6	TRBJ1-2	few	CASSRAGGSNYGYTF	TGTGCCAGCAGCCGAGCGGGAGGTAGTAACTATGGCTACACCTTC
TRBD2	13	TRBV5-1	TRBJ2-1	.	CASRRAGGREQFF	TGCGCCAGCAGAAGGGCGGGAGGCCGTGAGCAGTTCTTC
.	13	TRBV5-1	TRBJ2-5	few	CASSFRDKETQYF	TGCGCCAGCAGCTTCAGGGATAAGGAGACCCAGTACTTC
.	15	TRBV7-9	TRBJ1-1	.	CASSLATGGGTEAFF	TGTGCCAGCAGCTTAGCGACAGGAGGGGGCACTGAAGCTTTCTTT
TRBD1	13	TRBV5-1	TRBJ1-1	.	CASSSGGTTEAFF	TGCGCCAGCAGCTCAGGGGGTACCACTGAAGCTTTCTTT
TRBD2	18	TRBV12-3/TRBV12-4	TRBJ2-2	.	CASSLGGWGLQNTGELFF	TGTGCCAGCAGTTTAGGCGGGTGGGGACTACAGAACACCGGGGAGCTGTTTTTT
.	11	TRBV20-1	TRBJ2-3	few	CSASITDTQYF	TGCAGTGCCTCTATCACAGATACGCAGTATTTT
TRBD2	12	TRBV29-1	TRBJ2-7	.	CSGWRGTYEQYF	TGCAGCGGGTGGCGGGGGACCTACGAGCAGTACTTC
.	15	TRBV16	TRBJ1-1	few	CASSYALGAKTEAFF	TGTGCCAGCAGCTACGCGTTGGGGGCTAAAACTGAAGCTTTCTTT
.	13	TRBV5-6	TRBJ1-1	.	CASSPGTLSEAFF	TGTGCCAGCAGCCCCGGGACATTGAGTGAAGCTTTCTTT
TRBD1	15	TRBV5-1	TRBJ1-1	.	CASSLTTGGIPEAFF	TGCGCCAGCAGCTTGACGACAGGGGGCATTCCTGAAGCTTTCTTT
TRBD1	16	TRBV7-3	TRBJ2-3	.	CASSPGQVLSTDTQYF	TGTGCCAGCAGCCCCGGACAGGTCCTTAGCACAGATACGCAGTATTTT
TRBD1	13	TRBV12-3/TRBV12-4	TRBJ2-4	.	CASRGTGRNIQYF	TGTGCCAGCAGGGGGACAGGGAGAAACATTCAGTACTTC
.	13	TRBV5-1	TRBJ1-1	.	CASSLDPGTEAFF	TGCGCCAGCAGCTTGGACCCAGGAACTGAAGCTTTCTTT
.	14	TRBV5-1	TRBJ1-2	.	CASSLIGQNYGFTF	TGCGCCAGCAGCCTGATTGGACAGAACTATGGCTTCACCTTC
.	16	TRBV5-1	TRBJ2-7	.	CASSPGVVGGVGEQYF	TGCGCCAGCAGCCCTGGGGTAGTAGGTGGGGTCGGCGAGCAGTACTTC
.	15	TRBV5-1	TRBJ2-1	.	CASSLVGQPSGEQFF	TGCGCCAGCAGCTTGGTTGGTCAGCCCAGCGGGGAGCAGTTCTTC
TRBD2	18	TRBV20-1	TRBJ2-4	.	CSARDASGRAGSKNIQYF	TGCAGTGCTAGAGATGCTAGCGGGAGGGCCGGGTCCAAAAACATTCAGTACTTC
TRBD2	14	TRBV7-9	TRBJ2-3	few	CAIDGREGTDTQYF	TGTGCCATCGACGGGAGGGAAGGCACAGATACGCAGTATTTT
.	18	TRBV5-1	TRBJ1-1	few	CASSLVPVATGSNTEAFF	TGCGCCAGCAGCTTGGTCCCGGTGGCAACAGGGTCCAACACTGAAGCTTTCTTT
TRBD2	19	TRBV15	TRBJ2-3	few	CATSGRYTSGRAPTDTQYF	TGTGCCACCAGCGGGCGGTATACTAGCGGGAGGGCCCCCACAGATACGCAGTATTTT
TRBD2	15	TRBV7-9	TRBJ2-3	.	CASSSAGVSTDTQYF	TGTGCCAGCAGCTCAGCGGGAGTCAGCACAGATACGCAGTATTTT
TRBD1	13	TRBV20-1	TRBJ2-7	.	CSVPGQGVYEQYF	TGCAGTGTGCCGGGACAGGGGGTCTACGAGCAGTACTTC
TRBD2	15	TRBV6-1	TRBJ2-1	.	CASTFGTSGNNEQFF	TGTGCCAGCACCTTCGGGACTAGCGGGAACAATGAGCAGTTCTTC
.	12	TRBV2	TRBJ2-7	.	CASEETSYEQYF	TGTGCCAGCGAAGAAACCTCCTACGAGCAGTACTTC
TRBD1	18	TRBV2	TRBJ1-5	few	CASSGRRGTAYSNQPQHF	TGTGCCAGCAGTGGGCGGAGGGGGACAGCATATAGCAATCAGCCCCAGCATTTT
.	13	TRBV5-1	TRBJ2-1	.	CASSFPMRLEQFF	TGCGCCAGCAGCTTTCCAATGAGATTGGAGCAGTTCTTC
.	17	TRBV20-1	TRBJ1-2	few	CSARTILRDTSFYGYTF	TGCAGTGCTAGAACCATTTTACGGGACACGTCTTTCTATGGCTACACCTTC
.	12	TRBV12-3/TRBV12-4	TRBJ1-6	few	CASKEYNSPLHF	TGTGCCAGCAAGGAGTATAATTCACCCCTCCACTTT
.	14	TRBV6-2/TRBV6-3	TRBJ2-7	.	CASSYGGGSSEQYF	TGTGCCAGCAGTTATGGGGGAGGATCCTCCGAGCAGTACTTC
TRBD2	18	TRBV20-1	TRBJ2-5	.	CCARNIGTSGRAVETQYF	TGCTGTGCTAGAAATATCGGGACTAGCGGGAGGGCAGTGGAGACCCAGTACTTC
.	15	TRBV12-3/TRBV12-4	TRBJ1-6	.	CASSLVAAVNSPLHF	TGTGCCAGCAGTTTAGTTGCCGCGGTCAATTCACCCCTCCACTTT
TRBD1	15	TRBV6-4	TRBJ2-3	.	CASSPSTGGADTQYF	TGTGCCAGCAGTCCCTCGACAGGGGGGGCAGATACGCAGTATTTT
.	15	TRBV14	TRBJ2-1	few	CASSPRLVTYNEQFF	TGTGCCAGCAGCCCTAGATTGGTGACCTACAATGAGCAGTTCTTC
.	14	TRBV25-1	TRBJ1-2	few	CASSEEGYNYGYTF	TGTGCCAGCAGTGAGGAGGGCTATAACTATGGCTACACCTTC
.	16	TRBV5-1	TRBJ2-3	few	CASSSRWPLSPDTQYF	TGCGCCAGCAGCTCCCGGTGGCCCCTTAGCCCGGATACGCAGTATTTT
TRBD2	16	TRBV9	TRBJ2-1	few	CASSPRNLAGGHEQFF	TGTGCCAGCAGCCCCAGAAACCTAGCGGGAGGGCATGAGCAGTTCTTC
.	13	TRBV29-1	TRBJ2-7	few	CSVGAGSPYEQYF	TGCAGCGTTGGGGCAGGGTCCCCCTACGAGCAGTACTTC
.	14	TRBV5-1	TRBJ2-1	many	CASSLGASYNEQFF	TGCGCCAGCAGCTTGGGTGCCTCCTACAATGAGCAGTTCTTC
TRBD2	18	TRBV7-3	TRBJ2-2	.	CASSLLPSGRDNTGELFF	TGTGCCAGCAGCTTATTACCCAGCGGGAGGGATAACACCGGGGAGCTGTTTTTT
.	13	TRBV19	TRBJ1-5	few	CASSSDLNQPQHF	TGTGCCAGTAGTTCAGACTTGAATCAGCCCCAGCATTTT
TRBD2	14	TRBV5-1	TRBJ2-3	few	CASSLSGSPDTQYF	TGCGCCAGCAGCCTGAGCGGGAGTCCAGATACGCAGTATTTT
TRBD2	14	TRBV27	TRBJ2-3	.	CASTSGSKTDTQYF	TGTGCCAGCACGAGCGGGAGTAAGACAGATACGCAGTATTTT
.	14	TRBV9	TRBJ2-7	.	CASSVEVESAEQYF	TGTGCCAGCAGCGTAGAGGTGGAGTCGGCCGAGCAGTACTTC
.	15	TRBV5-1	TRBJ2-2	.	CASSLLNTNTGELFF	TGCGCCAGCAGCTTGTTGAATACGAACACCGGGGAGCTGTTTTTT
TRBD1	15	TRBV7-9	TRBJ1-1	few	CASSPGDRDYTEAFF	TGTGCCAGCAGCCCCGGGGACAGGGATTACACTGAAGCTTTCTTT
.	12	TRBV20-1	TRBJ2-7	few	CSATRVWYEQYF	TGCAGTGCTACCAGGGTTTGGTACGAGCAGTACTTC
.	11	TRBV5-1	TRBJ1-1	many	CASRRNTEAFF	TGTGCCAGCAGAAGGAACACTGAAGCTTTCTTT
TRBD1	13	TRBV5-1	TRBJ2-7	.	CASRTGTGYEQYF	TGCGCCAGCAGAACCGGGACAGGATACGAGCAGTACTTC
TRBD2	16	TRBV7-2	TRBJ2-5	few	CASSSALAGGRETQYF	TGTGCCAGCAGCTCCGCCCTAGCGGGAGGAAGGGAGACCCAGTACTTC
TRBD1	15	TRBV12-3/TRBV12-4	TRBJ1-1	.	CASSSQGVLNTEAFF	TGTGCCAGCAGTTCCCAGGGGGTCCTGAACACTGAAGCTTTCTTT
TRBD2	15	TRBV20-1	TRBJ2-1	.	CSATPGLAGNNEQFF	TGCAGTGCTACTCCGGGGCTAGCGGGGAACAATGAGCAGTTCTTC